This TCR beta chain was recovered during a study of tumor and adjacent non-tumor tissue in lung cancer. The CDR3 loop spans 15 amino acids. The V segment lost 3 bases and the J segment 3 bases; nucleotides outside the gene matches: 4. This clonotype occurred a few times. As yet, its antigen is unknown. TCRbeta libraries were built with three rounds of nested PCR, modified from ARM-PCR. TCRdb redid the calling of the multiplex PCR reads with MiXCR, one entry per CDR3 protein. This table holds more than 60,000 distinct CDR3 sequences, around 74% found once. Study-wide points: Normal lung showed higher cumulative top 100 clone frequency than tumor.

The template was RNA from unsorted bulk tissue. This receptor was obtained from a woman aged 45-65 years with non-small cell lung cancer. This sequence joins TRBV12-3 or TRBV12-4 and TRBJ2-2; 7 bases fit TRBD1. The sequenced sample consisted of lung tumor tissue. The CDR3: CASSFSGTDTGELFF. In nucleotides, the CDR3 is TGTGCCAGCAGTTTCTCTGGGACAGACACCGGGGAGCTGTTTTTT.